Presented here are 26 T cell receptor beta chains from one specimen sequenced in a study of breast tumors, draining lymph nodes, adjacent tissues. MiXCR, run by TCRdb on the multiplex PCR reads, gives a single entry per CDR3 protein. The sample yields some 200,000 distinct CDR3 sequences, approximately 30% seen once. Breast cancer patients provided tissue from their axillary draining lymph nodes. Material for sequencing was axillary lymph node tissue. All receptors come from a female donor with breast cancer. Some clones in this sample may be carry-over from other donors' samples.

In this sample, this clonotype is medium-sized. The chain recombines TRBV2 with TRBJ2-1; 14 bases are shared with TRBD2. Germline V lookup: CDR1 SNHLY, CDR2 FYNNEI. J was trimmed by 14 bases and V by 2 bases; bases with no gene match: 5. This CDR3 has 14 amino acids. The CDR3 DNA reads TGTGCCAGCAGTGAATCGGGGACTAGCGGGGGAAAGTTCTTC. It codes for CASSESGTSGGKFF.

This clonotype has ten or more counts. This chain connects TRBV2 to TRBJ2-1, with D perhaps TRBD2 (6 bases). Germline V CDR1 and CDR2: SNHLY, FYNNEI. The CDR3 has 13 residues. Trimming pared 2 bases from V and 10 bases from J, leaving 12 bases between. This CDR3 is CASSETSAGEQFF. The CDR3 bases are TGTGCCAGCAGTGAAACGTCGGCGGGGGAGCAGTTCTTC.

Of note for this clonotype: Just one base apart from a much larger clone, this may be a read error. The chain combines TRBV11-2 with TRBJ2-1, with D uncertain. Germline CDR1 and CDR2: SGHAT and FQNNGV. The V and J ends lost 1 base and 6 bases respectively, with 10 bases between them. The CDR3 has 14 amino acids. CDR3 nucleotide sequence: TGTGCCAGCAGCTTAGCTCAGATAACCAATGAGCAGTTCTTC. This translates into CASSLAQITNEQFF.

The rearrangement joins TRBV7-3 to TRBJ2-3; 12 bases map to TRBD2. Germline V gene lookup returns CDR1 SGHTA and CDR2 FQGTGA. The ends lost 4 bases at V and 3 bases at J; junction bases unmatched: 2. The CDR3 is made up of 15 amino acids. CDR3 nucleotide sequence: TGTGCCAGCAGCTGTGGACTAGCGGGGACAGATACGCAGTATTTT. It codes for CASSCGLAGTDTQYF. Together with reference TRBV7-3 and TRBJ2-3, the CDR3 gives the full variable domain: GAGVSQTPSNKVTEKGKYVELRCDPISGHTALYWYRQSLGQGPEFLIYFQGTGAADDSGLPNDRFFAVRPEGSVSTLKIQRTERGDSAVYLCASSCGLAGTDTQYFGPGTRLTVL.

V is TRBV7-2 and J is TRBJ2-5, with D possibly TRBD2 on 6 matching bases. The CDR3 length is 17 residues. Germline V CDR1 and CDR2: SGHTA, FQGNSA. The ends were cut back, 5 bases at V and 7 bases at J, with 26 bases in the middle. Here the CDR3 reads CASSPRRAVNDRWTQYF. DNA of the CDR3: TGTGCCAGCAGCCCTCGGAGGGCAGTCAACGATCGGTGGACCCAGTACTTC.

Remarks on this clonotype: This clone may be a read error of a much larger clone one base away. The chain couples TRBV9 to TRBJ2-7; TRBD1 aligns across 11 bases. The CDR3 length is 16 residues. Germline lookup yields CDR1 SGDLS and CDR2 YYNGEE. In nucleotides, the CDR3 is TGTGCCAGCAGCCGTGAGGGACAGGGGGGGACCTACGCGCAGTACTTC. Its protein product is CASSREGQGGTYAQYF.

This clonotype was counted many times. The rearrangement links TRBV14 to TRBJ2-5; 7 bases map to TRBD2. The CDR3 consists of 13 residues. The V segment lost 5 bases and the J segment 5 bases; nucleotides outside the gene matches: 5. Germline CDR1 SGHDN, CDR2 FVKESK. This CDR3 is CASSGLVWETQYF. CDR3 in DNA: TGTGCCAGCAGCGGACTAGTTTGGGAGACCCAGTACTTC.

This clonotype was observed at least ten times. The V gene is TRBV6-1, the J gene TRBJ2-7; D is ambiguous. CDR3 size: 12 residues. The germline gives CDR1 MNHNS, CDR2 SASEGT. V was trimmed by 6 bases and J by 0 bases, leaving 6 bases between them. The CDR3 sequence is CASRRDSYEQYF. DNA for the CDR3: TGTGCCAGCAGAAGGGACTCCTACGAGCAGTACTTC.

About this clonotype: With a much larger clone just one base away, this may be a read error. Since no conserved phenylalanine or tryptophan closes the CDR3, a read error is the likely cause. The chain uses TRBV20-1 and TRBJ1-2, with D unclear. CDR1 and CDR2 (germline): DFQATT, SNEGSKA (reference sequence). Between the trimmed V and J ends, which lost 5 bases and 8 bases, there was a span of 9 bases. This CDR3 region has 10 residues. The CDR3 protein is CSAPEGGYTS. The CDR3, as DNA: TGCAGTGCTCCAGAAGGGGGCTACACCTCC.

As for this clonotype: Germline is not matched at one junction end, which may reflect a read error. The rearrangement uses TRBV7-3 and TRBJ1-4; D gene unclear. The germline V gene has CDR1 SGHTA and CDR2 FQGTGA. This CDR3 is 14 amino acids long. The CDR3 loop is CASSSWAWGEKLLF. The CDR3 DNA follows: TGTGCCAGCAGCTCCTGGGCCTGGGGTGAAAAACTGCTTTTT.

The table lists this clonotype with many counts. The chain recombines TRBV7-9 with TRBJ1-5; possibly TRBD1 for D (5 bases). Germline V CDR1 and CDR2: SEHNR, FQNEAQ (reference sequence). V was shortened by 4 bases and J by 0 bases, with 7 bases between the two germline ends. The CDR3 consists of 14 residues. The CDR3 DNA reads TGTGCCAGCAGCTCTCAGGGTAGCAATCAGCCCCAGCATTTT. Its translation: CASSSQGSNQPQHF.

Points on this clonotype: A read error may explain this, as a much larger clone is one base away. The rearrangement uses TRBV9 and TRBJ2-1; D is ambiguous. Germline V gene data show CDR1 as SGDLS and CDR2 as YYNGEE. The CDR3 extends over 14 amino acids. In DNA, the CDR3 is TGTGACAGCAGCCCTACGGCCTCCTACAATGAGCAGTTCTTC. Translation: CDSSPTASYNEQFF. Based on the CDR3 plus reference TRBV9 and TRBJ2-1, the full variable domain is DSGVTQTPKHLITATGQRVTLRCSPRSGDLSVYWYQQSLDQGLQFLIQYYNGEERAKGNILERFSAQQFPDLHSELNLSSLELGDSALYFCDSSPTASYNEQFFGPGTRLTVL.

This clonotype was seen many times. The V gene is TRBV15, the J gene TRBJ2-4; TRBD1 or TRBD2 may be the D gene (6 bases each). Trimming shortened V by 8 bases and J by 2 bases, and 19 bases separated the two germline ends. Germline V gene lookup returns CDR1 LNHNV and CDR2 YYDKDF (reference sequence). CDR3 length equals 16 residues. CDR3 sequence (DNA): TGTGCCACCGCGGATAGCGGAGGGGGAACCAAAAACATTCAGTACTTC. This sequence encodes CATADSGGGTKNIQYF. Using reference TRBV15 and TRBJ2-4 for the parts outside the CDR3, the full variable domain is DAMVIQNPRYQVTQFGKPVTLSCSQTLNHNVMYWYQQKSSQAPKLLFHYYDKDFNNEADTPDNFQSRRPNTSFCFLDIRSPGLGDTAMYLCATADSGGGTKNIQYFGAGTRLSVL.

This clonotype was counted many times. V and J are TRBV10-3 and TRBJ2-3; no reliable D call. Germline lookup yields CDR1 ENHRY and CDR2 SYGVKD. Deletions cut 2 bases from V and 0 bases from J, with 9 bases between. The CDR3 sequence is 15 residues long. CDR3 loop: CAISEPKGSTDTQYF. In DNA form, the CDR3 reads TGTGCCATCAGTGAGCCAAAGGGTAGCACAGATACGCAGTATTTT.

This clonotype was seen repeatedly, ten times or more. The chain recombines TRBV11-2 with TRBJ2-1; TRBD2 aligns across 9 bases. The germline CDR1 and CDR2 sequences are SGHAT and FQNNGV. V was clipped by 6 bases and J by 7 bases; unmatched bases: 4. CDR3 length: 13 amino acids. Here the CDR3 DNA reads TGTGCCAGCAGAGGACTAGCGCTAAATGAGCAGTTCTTC. Translating it yields CASRGLALNEQFF.

This clonotype was seen repeatedly, ten times or more. The V and J genes are TRBV6-5 and TRBJ2-7; maybe TRBD1 (5 bases). In germline, CDR1 is MNHEY, CDR2 SVGAGI. Trimming cost V 0 bases and J 9 bases, with 9 bases left between them. The CDR3 consists of 12 residues. The CDR3 DNA follows: TGTGCCAGCAGTTACTCCACAGGTGTGCAGTACTTC. This encodes CASSYSTGVQYF.

This clonotype showed up many times. The V gene is TRBV5-1, the J gene TRBJ2-1; perhaps TRBD1 as D (6 bases). V lost 0 bases, J lost 7 bases, and 11 bases lay in between. The CDR3 covers 14 residues. In germline, CDR1 is SGHRS, CDR2 YFSETQ. The CDR3 DNA is TGCGCCAGCAGCTTGGGGCCAGGGGCGAATGAGCAGTTCTTC. It codes for CASSLGPGANEQFF.

In its sample, this clonotype was seen many times. V is TRBV7-3 and J is TRBJ2-1, with D perhaps matching TRBD1 (6 bases). Germline loops: CDR1 SGHTA, CDR2 FQGTGA. V was trimmed by 5 bases and J by 6 bases, leaving 20 bases between them. This CDR3 has 16 residues. As DNA, the CDR3 is TGTGCCAGCAGCCCCCAAGGCGGTTCCAGGGGCAATGAGCAGTTCTTC. Amino acids: CASSPQGGSRGNEQFF.

This clonotype came up many times. The chain recombines TRBV6-2 or TRBV6-3 with TRBJ2-7; 9 nucleotides line up with TRBD1. The CDR3 is 15 amino acids. Germline V gene lookup returns CDR1 MNHEY and CDR2 SVGEGT. V shed 7 bases, J shed 3 bases, and the junction held 10 bases outside the gene matches. In DNA form, the CDR3 reads TGTGCCAGCACCCCTGGGGACAGGGCCGGCTACGAGCAGTACTTC. Translation gives CASTPGDRAGYEQYF.

In regard to this clonotype: A read error may be the cause here, since a much bigger clone is one base away. The genes are TRBV20-1 and TRBJ1-2, with D possibly being TRBD1 (6 bases). In germline, CDR1 is DFQATT, CDR2 SNEGSKA (reference sequence). Trimming cost V 0 bases and J 5 bases, with 16 bases left between them. CDR3 size: 15 residues. The CDR3 region has the DNA TGCAGTGCTAGAGATCTGGGGGCAGCCCCTTATGGCTACACCTTC. Amino acids: CSARDLGAAPYGYTF.

This clonotype has a handful of counts. The chain couples TRBV20-1 to TRBJ1-1; 8 nucleotides line up with TRBD1. CDR1 is DFQATT, CDR2 SNEGSKA, per germline (reference sequence). J gave up 1 base and V 3 bases, and 7 bases lay outside the gene matches. CDR3 length: 15 residues. CDR3 region: CSASPPGQGNTEAFF. The CDR3 nucleotides are TGCAGTGCTAGCCCCCCTGGACAGGGGAACACTGAAGCTTTCTTT.

Comment on this clonotype: The DNA is omitted, as the CDR3 cannot be located on it reliably, and the CDR3 follows TCRdb's listing. The CDR3: CASSQGYRFGYTFGSGTQYF. The chain employs TRBV14 and TRBJ2-5; the table's D gene call, TRBD1, was not cross checked with the DNA. Germline loops: CDR1 SGHDN, CDR2 FVKESK. The CDR3 numbers 20 amino acids, ends counted.

Remarks on this clonotype: One base away lies a much larger clone, so this may be a sequencing read error. This rearrangement joins TRBV20-1 to TRBJ1-5, with no clear D. The CDR3 has 12 residues. Germline CDR1 DFQATT, CDR2 SNEGSKA (reference sequence). CDR3 in amino acids: CSGKNSNQPPHF. CDR3 DNA sequence: TGCAGTGGCAAAAATAGCAATCAGCCCCCGCATTTT.

This clonotype was recorded many times. The chain recombines TRBV19 with TRBJ2-1, with D perhaps matching TRBD2 (5 bases). Trimming cost V 5 bases and J 10 bases, with 12 bases left between them. This CDR3 has 12 residues. CDR1 LNHDA and CDR2 SQIVND come from the germline V gene (reference sequence). CDR3 sequence: CASSVVRGEQFF. CDR3 nucleotide sequence: TGTGCCAGTAGTGTTGTCCGCGGGGAGCAGTTCTTC.

This clonotype came up a few times. This may arise from a read error, as a much more abundant clone is one base away. The chain couples TRBV20-1 to TRBJ2-7, with D perhaps matching TRBD1 or TRBD2 (5 bases each). Trimming removed 0 bases at V and 9 bases at J, with 21 bases between. The CDR3 loop spans 15 amino acids. CDR1 and CDR2 from the germline V gene are DFQATT and SNEGSKA (reference sequence). The CDR3 nucleotides are TGCAGTGCTAGAGATTCGGCAGGGCACACCAGCGGGCAGTACTTC. It specifies CSARDSAGHTSGQYF.

The table lists this clonotype with many counts. The chain has TRBV11-1 and TRBJ2-7; TRBD2 is a possible D gene (6 bases). The CDR3 covers 12 residues. V was cut by 8 bases and J by 2 bases, with 10 bases left in between. Germline CDR1 is SGHAT and CDR2 is FQDESV (reference sequence). The CDR3 DNA reads as TGTGCCAGCGGAGGGCAGACCTACGAGCAGTACTTC. Encoded protein: CASGGQTYEQYF.